The rows below give T cell receptor beta chains drawn from one sample of a study of T cell responses to AZD1222 COVID-19 vaccine. TCRdb's table, derived via immunoSEQ multiplex PCR, lists solely in-frame clones and lacks some. The table shows 200,000 to 250,000 clones, with around 94% occurring only once. This specimen was peripheral blood, taken 28 days after the second dose of the MenACWY control vaccine. The source of these receptors is an adult who received the MenACWY meningococcal vaccine as a control. Both conserved end residues are part of each CDR3. A D gene is named only where the DNA matches it firmly. Only part of the rows carry a size: once, few, many, or a class if the clone is expanded.

j_call: TRBJ2-5
d_call: .
cdr3_length: 16
v_call: TRBV9
clone_size: .
cdr3_nt: TGTGCCAGCAGCGTAGGGGATGAGGGAGTAGGAGAGACCCAGTACTTC
cdr3_aa: CASSVGDEGVGETQYF

j_call: TRBJ1-6
d_call: .
cdr3_length: 16
v_call: TRBV6-1
clone_size: .
cdr3_nt: TGTGCCAGCAGTGAGGGCGTCGGGGGTTTGAATTCACCCCTCCACTTT
cdr3_aa: CASSEGVGGLNSPLHF

j_call: TRBJ2-6
d_call: .
cdr3_length: 16
v_call: TRBV9
clone_size: once
cdr3_nt: TGTGCCAGCAGCGGATACAGTGGGAGTGGGGTCAACGTCCTGACTTTC
cdr3_aa: CASSGYSGSGVNVLTF

j_call: TRBJ1-2
d_call: TRBD1
cdr3_length: 15
v_call: TRBV28
clone_size: .
cdr3_nt: TGTGCCAGCAGTTTTCGCAGACAGGGGATCTATGGCTACACCTTC
cdr3_aa: CASSFRRQGIYGYTF

j_call: TRBJ2-7
d_call: .
cdr3_length: 11
v_call: TRBV15
clone_size: once
cdr3_nt: TGTGCCACCGGTGGTGATCGGGAGCAGTACTTC
cdr3_aa: CATGGDREQYF

j_call: TRBJ1-1
d_call: TRBD1
cdr3_length: 16
v_call: TRBV9
clone_size: once
cdr3_nt: TGTGCCAGCAGCGAGGGGACAGGGGTGAAGAACACTGAAGCTTTCTTT
cdr3_aa: CASSEGTGVKNTEAFF

j_call: TRBJ1-3
d_call: .
cdr3_length: 13
v_call: TRBV9
clone_size: .
cdr3_nt: TGTGCCAGCAGCGTGAGCTCTGGAAACACCATATATTTT
cdr3_aa: CASSVSSGNTIYF

j_call: TRBJ1-5
d_call: .
cdr3_length: 11
v_call: TRBV20-1
clone_size: .
cdr3_nt: TGCAGTGCTAGCTCCGGGCAGCCCCAGCATTTT
cdr3_aa: CSASSGQPQHF

j_call: TRBJ2-5
d_call: .
cdr3_length: 14
v_call: TRBV5-1
clone_size: .
cdr3_nt: TGCGCCAGCAGCTTGGGTGGTGGGGGAGAGACCCAGTACTTC
cdr3_aa: CASSLGGGGETQYF

j_call: TRBJ2-7
d_call: .
cdr3_length: 13
v_call: TRBV14
clone_size: .
cdr3_nt: TGTGCCAGCAGCCAAGACCTGGGAGTCGAACAGTACTTC
cdr3_aa: CASSQDLGVEQYF

j_call: TRBJ1-1
d_call: TRBD1
cdr3_length: 15
v_call: TRBV6-5
clone_size: .
cdr3_nt: TGTGCCAGCAGGAGGCAGGGGGTGAGAGACACTGAAGCTTTCTTT
cdr3_aa: CASRRQGVRDTEAFF

j_call: TRBJ2-7
d_call: .
cdr3_length: 13
v_call: TRBV30
clone_size: .
cdr3_nt: TGTGCCTGGAGTGTAGGAGGGGGCTACGAGCAGTACTTC
cdr3_aa: CAWSVGGGYEQYF